This TCR beta chain was documented in a study of CD8+ T cells in alopecia areata. Study-wide background: Dosing spanned 6 to 18 months on tofacitinib, then 6 months off drug. Severity of treated patients was scored by affected scalp percentage.

A single count supports this clone. Sequencing templates came from extracted RNA that was reverse transcribed into cDNA. The protocol was immunoSEQ multiplex PCR, while the TCRdb copy is restricted to in-frame clones and leaves out a portion. The sample consists of some 160,000 clones, roughly 65% of them appearing once. V shed 0 bases and J 9 bases; nucleotides not matched to a gene: 11. This CDR3 has 17 amino acids. CDR1 is LGHNA and CDR2 is YNFKEQ in the germline V gene. Treatment meaning: oral pan-JAK inhibitor, 5-10 mg twice daily. Sequencing was performed on CD4+ T cells sorted from blood, taken at week 4, from a patient treated with tofacitinib. This TCR came from a human donor with alopecia areata. V and J are TRBV4-2 and TRBJ1-2; 12 nucleotides align to TRBD1. CDR3: CASSQDQGTGGDFSYTF. CDR3 in DNA: TGTGCCAGCAGCCAAGATCAGGGGACAGGGGGCGATTTCAGCTACACCTTC.